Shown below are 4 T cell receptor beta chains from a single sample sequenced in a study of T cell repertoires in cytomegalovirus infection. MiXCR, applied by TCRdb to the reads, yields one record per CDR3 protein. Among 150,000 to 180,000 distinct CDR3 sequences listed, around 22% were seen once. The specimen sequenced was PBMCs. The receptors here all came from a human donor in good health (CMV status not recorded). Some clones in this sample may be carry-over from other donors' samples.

The CDR3 nucleotides are TGTGCCAGCAGCTCCGGGACTAGCGGGATAAATGAGCAGTTCTTC. Amino acids: CASSSGTSGINEQFF. The V and J genes are TRBV11-3 and TRBJ2-1; the match to TRBD2 covers 13 bases. Germline V gene sequence: CDR1 SGHNT, CDR2 YENEEA. Trimming took 4 bases from V and 7 from J; bases not matched to a gene: 4. This CDR3 is built from 15 residues.

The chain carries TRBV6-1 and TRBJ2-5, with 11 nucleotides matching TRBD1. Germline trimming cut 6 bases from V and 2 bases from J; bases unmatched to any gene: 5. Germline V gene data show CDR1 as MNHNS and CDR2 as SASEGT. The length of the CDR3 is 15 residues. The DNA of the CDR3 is TGTGCCAGCAGGGGTTGGGACAGGGGGCAAGAGACCCAGTACTTC. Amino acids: CASRGWDRGQETQYF.

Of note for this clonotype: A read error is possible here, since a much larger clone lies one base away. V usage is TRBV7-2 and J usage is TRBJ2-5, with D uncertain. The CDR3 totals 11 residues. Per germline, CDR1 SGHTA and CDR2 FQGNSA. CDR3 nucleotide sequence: TGTGCCAGCAGCTTTCTGGAGAGCCAGTACTTC. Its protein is CASSFLESQYF. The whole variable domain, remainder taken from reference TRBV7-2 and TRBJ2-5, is GAGVSQSPSNKVTEKGKDVELRCDPISGHTALYWYRQSLGQGLEFLIYFQGNSAPDKSGLPSDRFSAERTGGSVSTLTIQRTQQEDSAVYLCASSFLESQYFGPGTRLLVL.

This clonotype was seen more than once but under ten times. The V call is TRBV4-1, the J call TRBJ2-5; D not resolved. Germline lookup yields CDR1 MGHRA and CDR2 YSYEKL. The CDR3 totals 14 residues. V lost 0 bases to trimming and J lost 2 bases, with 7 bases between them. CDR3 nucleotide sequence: TGCGCCAGCAGCCAAGAGTCGGATCAAGAGACCCAGTACTTC. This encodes CASSQESDQETQYF.